A single sample gave rise to the 9 T cell receptor beta chains below, sequenced in a study of T-cell memory formation after mild COVID-19. In TCRdb, the 5' RACE reads were re-called with MiXCR into one record per CDR3 protein. The table lists 470,000 or so distinct CDR3 sequences, roughly 18% of them singletons. Sequenced: PBMCs or a T cell subset sorted from them (not recorded which). All receptors derive from an adult woman who had mild COVID-19 (a few samples of this study predate the infection). Cell type and time point are not known.

This clonotype came up a few times. This CDR3 is CASSREGVVEQFF. DNA of the CDR3: TGTGCCAGCAGCCGAGAGGGGGTGGTGGAGCAGTTCTTC. The chain recombines TRBV7-9 with TRBJ2-1, with D perhaps matching TRBD1 (6 bases). This CDR3 has 13 amino acids. Germline CDR1 and CDR2: SEHNR and FQNEAQ (reference sequence). V was trimmed by 5 bases and J by 10 bases, leaving 15 bases between them.

This clonotype occurred a few times. This chain uses TRBV5-1 with TRBJ1-1, with no clear D. The CDR3 length is 16 residues. Germline values: CDR1 SGHRS, CDR2 YFSETQ. Between the trimmed V and J ends, which lost 4 bases and 1 base, there was a span of 17 bases. As DNA, the CDR3 is TGCGCCAGCAGCCTTCTCCGACATCTAGCGAACACTGAAGCTTTCTTT. It encodes CASSLLRHLANTEAFF.

This clonotype turned up a few times. This chain connects TRBV6-2 or TRBV6-3 to TRBJ2-5, with D tentatively TRBD1 or TRBD2 (5 bases each). The CDR3 is 14 amino acids. V lost 6 bases and J lost 5, with 16 bases in between. Per the germline V gene, CDR1 is MNHEY and CDR2 is SVGEGT. The CDR3 nucleotides are TGTGCCAGCAGGGCGAGACACAGGACTGAGACCCAGTACTTC. Translation: CASRARHRTETQYF.

The V and J genes are TRBV9 and TRBJ1-1; D not resolved. Germline assignment: CDR1 SGDLS and CDR2 YYNGEE. This CDR3 is built from 15 residues. V lost 0 bases, J lost 8 bases, and 17 bases lay in between. The CDR3 region has the DNA TGTGCCAGCAGCGTAGTACCCGGATTGAAAGAAGAAGCTTTCTTT. Its protein is CASSVVPGLKEEAFF.

V usage is TRBV25-1 and J usage is TRBJ2-1; possibly TRBD2 for D (6 bases). Germline CDR1 is MGHDK and CDR2 is SYGVNS. There are 16 residues in the CDR3. Trimming shortened V by 4 bases and J by 3 bases, and 16 bases separated the two germline ends. The CDR3 DNA is TGTGCCAGCAGTGTGGGGACTGACAGAAACTACAATGAGCAGTTCTTC. Its translation: CASSVGTDRNYNEQFF. The full variable domain, its missing parts supplied by reference TRBV25-1 and TRBJ2-1, is EADIYQTPRYLVIGTGKKITLECSQTMGHDKMYWYQQDPGMELHLIHYSYGVNSTEKGDLSSESTVSRIRTEHFPLTLESARPSHTSQYLCASSVGTDRNYNEQFFGPGTRLTVL.

V and J are TRBV7-6 and TRBJ2-5, with 9 positions matching TRBD1. CDR1 is SGHVS and CDR2 is FNYEAQ in the germline V gene. This CDR3 has 15 amino acids. V was clipped by 5 bases and J by 5 bases; unmatched bases: 9. CDR3 in DNA: TGTGCCAGCAGCATCCGACCCGGGACAGGGGAGACCCAGTACTTC. This codes for CASSIRPGTGETQYF.

The table lists this clonotype with a few counts. CDR3: CSVDAGDPYNEQFF. The CDR3 region has the DNA TGCAGCGTTGATGCGGGAGACCCCTACAATGAGCAGTTCTTC. The chain combines TRBV29-1 with TRBJ2-1, with 7 nucleotides matching TRBD2. V shed 3 bases and J 2 bases; nucleotides not matched to a gene: 4. The germline gives CDR1 SQVTM, CDR2 ANQGSEA. CDR3 length: 14 amino acids.

This chain joins TRBV5-1 and TRBJ2-4; 9 positions match TRBD1. The CDR3 sequence is 16 residues long. CDR1 is SGHRS and CDR2 is YFSETQ in the germline V gene. With 4 bases clipped from V and 6 bases from J, the junction kept 11 bases outside the gene matches. The CDR3 spells CASSALQGATGNIQYF. CDR3 DNA sequence: TGCGCCAGCAGCGCCCTACAGGGGGCGACCGGAAACATTCAGTACTTC.

This clonotype was detected only a few times. The CDR3 spells CASSRRRPSSNQPQHF. The DNA of the CDR3 is TGTGCCAGCAGCCGCCGGCGACCCAGTAGCAATCAGCCCCAGCATTTT. The chain carries TRBV6-5 and TRBJ1-5; D remains unclear. The CDR3 covers 16 residues. With 6 bases removed from V and 0 bases from J, the gap between germline ends came to 15 bases. Germline V gives CDR1 MNHEY, CDR2 SVGAGI.